This T cell receptor (beta chain) was documented in a study of T cell changes during pregnancy in multiple sclerosis. Profiled with immunoSEQ multiplex PCR; TCRdb holds only in-frame clones, not every one. This sample has tens of thousands of clones, with 92% found just once. Germline V gives CDR1 GTSNPN, CDR2 SVGIG (reference sequence). V was cut by 0 bases and J by 14 bases, with 11 bases left in between. The CDR3 runs 12 residues. The chain has TRBV30 and TRBJ1-6, with D unresolved. This clonotype originated in a female donor in good health, enrolled as a control in a pregnancy study. Sample: peripheral blood, taken in the second trimester of pregnancy. This chain's CDR3 is CAWSVSGLSLHF. CDR3 nucleotides: TGTGCCTGGAGTGTATCTGGTCTATCCCTCCACTTT.